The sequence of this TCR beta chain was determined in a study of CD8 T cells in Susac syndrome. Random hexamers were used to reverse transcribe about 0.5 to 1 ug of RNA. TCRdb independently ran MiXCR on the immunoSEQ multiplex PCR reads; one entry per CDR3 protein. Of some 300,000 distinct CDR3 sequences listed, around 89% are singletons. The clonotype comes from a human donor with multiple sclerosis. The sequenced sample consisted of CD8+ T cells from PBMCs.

CDR3 sequence: CASSRGVAGVNEQFF. The CDR3 DNA sequence: TGTGCCAGCAGCCGGGGGGTAGCGGGAGTCAATGAGCAGTTCTTC. The J gene is TRBJ2-1, the V gene TRBV27, with 9 positions matching TRBD2. V lost 6 bases, J lost 6 bases, and 9 bases stayed unmatched. From germline, CDR1 is MNHEY and CDR2 SMNVEV (reference sequence). CDR3 length: 15 residues.